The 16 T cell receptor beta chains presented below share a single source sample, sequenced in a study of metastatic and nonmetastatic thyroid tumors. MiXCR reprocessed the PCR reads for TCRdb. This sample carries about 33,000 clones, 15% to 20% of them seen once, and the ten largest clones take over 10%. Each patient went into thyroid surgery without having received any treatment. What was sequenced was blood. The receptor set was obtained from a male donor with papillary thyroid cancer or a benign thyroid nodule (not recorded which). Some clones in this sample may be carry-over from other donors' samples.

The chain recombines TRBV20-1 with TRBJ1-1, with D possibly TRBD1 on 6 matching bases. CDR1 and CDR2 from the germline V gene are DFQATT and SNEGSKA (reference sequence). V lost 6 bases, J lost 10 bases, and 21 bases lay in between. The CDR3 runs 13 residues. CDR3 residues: CSASGAPSPAAFF. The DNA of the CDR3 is TGCAGTGCGTCAGGGGCCCCCAGCCCGGCAGCTTTCTTT.

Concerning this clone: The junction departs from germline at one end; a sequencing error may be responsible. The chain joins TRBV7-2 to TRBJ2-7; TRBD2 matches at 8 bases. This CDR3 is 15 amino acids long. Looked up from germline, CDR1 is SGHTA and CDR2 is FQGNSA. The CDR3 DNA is TGTGCCAGCAGACCCCGGGAGGGGCATTTTTACGAGGAGTACTTC. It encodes CASRPREGHFYEEYF.

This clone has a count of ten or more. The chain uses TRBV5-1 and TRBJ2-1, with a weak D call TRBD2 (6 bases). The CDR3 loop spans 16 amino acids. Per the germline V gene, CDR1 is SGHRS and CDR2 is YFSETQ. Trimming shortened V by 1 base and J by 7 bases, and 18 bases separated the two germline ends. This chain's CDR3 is CASSLSPRVGGNEQFF. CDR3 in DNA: TGCGCCAGCAGCTTGTCCCCCAGGGTCGGAGGGAATGAGCAGTTCTTC.

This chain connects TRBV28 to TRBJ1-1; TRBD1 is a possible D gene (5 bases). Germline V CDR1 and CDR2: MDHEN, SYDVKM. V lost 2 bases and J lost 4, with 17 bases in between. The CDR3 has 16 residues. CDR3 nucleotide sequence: TGTGCCAGCAGTTTAAACGGATTAGGGGCGATCACTGAAGCTTTCTTT. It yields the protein CASSLNGLGAITEAFF.

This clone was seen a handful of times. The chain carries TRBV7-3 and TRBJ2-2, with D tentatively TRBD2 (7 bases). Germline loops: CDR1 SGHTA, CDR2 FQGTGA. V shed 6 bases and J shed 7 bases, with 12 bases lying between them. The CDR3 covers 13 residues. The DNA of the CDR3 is TGTGCCAGCAGGGGAGGGGGAGACGGGGAGCTGTTTTTT. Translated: CASRGGGDGELFF. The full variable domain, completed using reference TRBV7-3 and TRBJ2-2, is GAGVSQTPSNKVTEKGKYVELRCDPISGHTALYWYRQSLGQGPEFLIYFQGTGAADDSGLPNDRFFAVRPEGSVSTLKIQRTERGDSAVYLCASRGGGDGELFFGEGSRLTVL.

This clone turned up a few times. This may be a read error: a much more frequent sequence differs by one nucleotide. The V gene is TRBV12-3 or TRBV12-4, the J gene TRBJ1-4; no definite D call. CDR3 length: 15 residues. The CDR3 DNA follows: TGTGCCGGCAGTTTATACGACGGGCGGGATGAAAAACTGTTTTTT. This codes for CAGSLYDGRDEKLFF.

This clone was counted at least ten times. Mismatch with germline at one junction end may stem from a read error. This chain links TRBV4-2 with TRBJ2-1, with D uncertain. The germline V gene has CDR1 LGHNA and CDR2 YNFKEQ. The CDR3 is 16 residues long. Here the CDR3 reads CASRQAGYPLYNEQFF. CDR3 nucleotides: TGTGCCAGCAGACAAGCTGGGTATCCCCTGTACAATGAGCAGTTCTTC.

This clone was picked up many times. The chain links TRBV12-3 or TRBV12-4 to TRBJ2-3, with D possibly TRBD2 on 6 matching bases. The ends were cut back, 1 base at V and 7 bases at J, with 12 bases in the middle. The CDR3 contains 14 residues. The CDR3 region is CASSLVAGTYTQYF. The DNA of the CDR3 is TGTGCCAGCAGTTTAGTGGCGGGAACTTATACGCAGTATTTT.

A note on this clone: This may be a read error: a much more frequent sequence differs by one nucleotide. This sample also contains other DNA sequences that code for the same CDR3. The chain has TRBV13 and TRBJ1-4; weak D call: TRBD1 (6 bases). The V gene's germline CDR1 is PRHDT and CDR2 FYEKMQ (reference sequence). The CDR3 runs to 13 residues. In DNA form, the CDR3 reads TGTGCCAGCAGCGCGGACAGAAATGAGAAACTGTTTTTT. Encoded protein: CASSADRNEKLFF.

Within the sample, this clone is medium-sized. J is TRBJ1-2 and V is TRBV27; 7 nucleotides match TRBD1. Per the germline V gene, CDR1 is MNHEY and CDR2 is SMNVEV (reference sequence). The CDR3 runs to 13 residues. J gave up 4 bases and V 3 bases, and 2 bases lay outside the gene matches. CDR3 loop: CASSFGQAYGYTF. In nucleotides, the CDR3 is TGTGCCAGCAGTTTTGGACAGGCCTATGGCTACACCTTC.

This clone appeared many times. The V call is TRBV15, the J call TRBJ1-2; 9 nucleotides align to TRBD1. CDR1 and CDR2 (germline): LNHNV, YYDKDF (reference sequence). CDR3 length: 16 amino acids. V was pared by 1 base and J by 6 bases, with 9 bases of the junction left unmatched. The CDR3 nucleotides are TGTGCCACCAGCAGAGCGGGGACAGGGTTATTTAATGGCTACACCTTC. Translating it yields CATSRAGTGLFNGYTF.

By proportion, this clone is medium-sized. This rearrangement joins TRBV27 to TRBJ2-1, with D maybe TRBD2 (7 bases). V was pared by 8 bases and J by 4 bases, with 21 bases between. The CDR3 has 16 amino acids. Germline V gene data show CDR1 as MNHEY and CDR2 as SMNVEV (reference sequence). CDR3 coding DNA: TGTGCCAGCTCATACAGGGAGGGGGTAGGGTACAATGAGCAGTTCTTC. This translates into CASSYREGVGYNEQFF.

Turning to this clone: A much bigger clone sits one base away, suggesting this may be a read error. Here the CDR3 reads CASSLAETLVETQYF. DNA for the CDR3: TGCGCCAGCAGCTTGGCCGAGACTCTCGTGGAGACCCAGTACTTC. The chain recombines TRBV5-1 with TRBJ2-5; no firm D call. The CDR3 runs to 15 residues. Germline V gene sequence: CDR1 SGHRS, CDR2 YFSETQ. The V gene lost 0 bases and the J gene lost 5 bases, with 14 bases spanning the gap.

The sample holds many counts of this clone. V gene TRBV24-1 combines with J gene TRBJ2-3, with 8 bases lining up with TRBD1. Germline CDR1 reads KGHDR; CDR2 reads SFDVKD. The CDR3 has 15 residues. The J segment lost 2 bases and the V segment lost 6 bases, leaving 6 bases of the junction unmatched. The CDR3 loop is CATSKTGASTDTQYF. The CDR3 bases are TGTGCCACCAGTAAGACAGGGGCGTCCACAGATACGCAGTATTTT.

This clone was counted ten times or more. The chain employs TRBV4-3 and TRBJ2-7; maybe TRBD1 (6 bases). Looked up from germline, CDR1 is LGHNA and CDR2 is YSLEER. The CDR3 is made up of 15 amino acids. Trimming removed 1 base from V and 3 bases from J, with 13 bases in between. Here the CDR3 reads CASSQGRGQIYEQYF. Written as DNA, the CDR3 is TGCGCCAGCAGCCAAGGCCGGGGACAAATCTACGAGCAGTACTTC.

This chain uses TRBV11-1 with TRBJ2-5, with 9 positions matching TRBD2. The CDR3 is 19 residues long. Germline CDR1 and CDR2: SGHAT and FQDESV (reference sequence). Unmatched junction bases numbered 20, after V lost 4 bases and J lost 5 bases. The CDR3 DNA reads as TGTGCCAGCAGCTCGACCCAAAGGGAAGCGGGAGGTATCGGGGAGACCCAGTACTTC. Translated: CASSSTQREAGGIGETQYF.